The 30 T cell receptor beta chains below all came from one sample that was sequenced in a study of Ad26.COV2.S vaccination and SARS-CoV-2 variants. TCRdb keeps only in-frame clones here, not all; method: immunoSEQ multiplex PCR. The sample includes 300,000 to 400,000 clones, around nine tenths of them seen just once. Treatment described: over 15 received Ad26.COV2.S at low or high dose, single or two shots; about 5 received placebo; per-sample allocation not given. It was on day 63 after the first vaccine or placebo injection that samples were taken. Sequences were derived from peripheral blood, sampled in a trial of Ad26.COV2.S vaccine versus placebo. The receptors stem from a person aged 18-65 years who received the Ad26.COV2.S COVID-19 vaccine or a placebo.

This chain connects TRBV25-1 to TRBJ1-2, with D uncertain. Per the germline V gene, CDR1 is MGHDK and CDR2 is SYGVNS. Trimming stripped 2 bases from V and 3 bases from J, with 10 bases between. The CDR3 runs to 14 residues. In DNA, the CDR3 is TGTGCCAGCAGTGAAGAGGGAGGGCACTATGGCTACACCTTC. Translating gives CASSEEGGHYGYTF.

The chain employs TRBV27 and TRBJ1-1, with unresolved D. This CDR3 region has 15 residues. Trimming took 6 bases from V and 0 from J, leaving 14 bases between them. Germline lookup yields CDR1 MNHEY and CDR2 SMNVEV (reference sequence). CDR3 sequence (DNA): TGTGCCAGCAGCCTCCAAGGGCCCATGAACACTGAAGCTTTCTTT. This codes for CASSLQGPMNTEAFF.

The chain combines TRBV10-3 with TRBJ1-1; 10 bases agree with TRBD1. Looked up from germline, CDR1 is ENHRY and CDR2 is SYGVKD. V trimming: 6 bases; J trimming: 1 base; junction bases outside the gene matches: 2. This CDR3 region has 14 residues. The CDR3 spells CAISRDRGNTEAFF. The CDR3 DNA sequence: TGTGCCATCAGCAGGGACAGGGGGAACACTGAAGCTTTCTTT.

This clone was seen a few times. The CDR3 loop reads CASSLRQGIPYEQYF. In nucleotides, the CDR3 is TGCGCCAGCAGCTTACGACAGGGCATCCCCTACGAGCAGTACTTC. The chain has TRBV5-1 and TRBJ2-7, with 7 bases matching TRBD1. CDR3 length: 15 amino acids. Germline loops: CDR1 SGHRS, CDR2 YFSETQ. Losses at the gene ends were 2 bases for V and 2 bases for J; bases not matched to a gene: 7.

The V and J genes are TRBV13 and TRBJ1-1; perhaps TRBD1 as D (6 bases). The CDR3 has 15 amino acids. Trimming took off 3 bases at V and 0 bases at J, with 11 bases between the two ends. Germline assignment: CDR1 PRHDT and CDR2 FYEKMQ (reference sequence). CDR3 DNA: TGTGCCAGCAGCTTGAGGCAGGGGATGAACACTGAAGCTTTCTTT. It is translated as CASSLRQGMNTEAFF.

About this clone: This specimen includes other DNA sequences encoding the same CDR3. V and J are TRBV7-2 and TRBJ1-2, with D unresolved. The CDR3 is 14 residues long. V lost 0 bases and J lost 8, with 13 bases in between. CDR1 SGHTA and CDR2 FQGNSA come from the germline V gene. The CDR3 region is CASSLAGPTGGYTF. For the CDR3, the DNA is TGTGCCAGCAGCTTAGCGGGTCCAACGGGGGGCTACACCTTC.

Remarks on this clone: Other DNA sequences in this specimen translate into the identical CDR3. The V and J genes are TRBV24-1 and TRBJ2-7; 9 bases are shared with TRBD1. The germline CDR1 and CDR2 sequences are KGHDR and SFDVKD. J lost 3 bases, V lost 4 bases, and 6 bases had no gene match. The CDR3 sequence is 15 residues long. The DNA of the CDR3 is TGTGCCACCAGTGACACAGGGGGCGAGAACTACGAGCAGTACTTC. This codes for CATSDTGGENYEQYF.

The CDR3 region has the DNA TGTGCCAGGGATCGCTCGGGACAGGGGGAGCCCGGGGAGCTGTTTTTT. Its translation: CARDRSGQGEPGELFF. The chain has TRBV7-9 and TRBJ2-2; TRBD1 aligns across 11 bases. CDR3 length: 16 amino acids. V shed 9 bases and J 6 bases; nucleotides not matched to a gene: 12. Germline loops: CDR1 SEHNR, CDR2 FQNEAQ (reference sequence).

Notes on this clone: Other nucleotide sequences in the sample specify the same CDR3. The genes are TRBV14 and TRBJ2-2; a possible D gene is TRBD1 (6 bases). This CDR3 contains 14 residues. With 0 bases removed from V and 5 bases from J, the gap between germline ends came to 7 bases. Germline-derived CDR1 and CDR2 are SGHDN and FVKESK. In DNA, the CDR3 is TGTGCCAGCAGCCAAGACAGGGGTACCGGGGAGCTGTTTTTT. Translated: CASSQDRGTGELFF.

This clone was observed a few times. This sequence joins TRBV2 and TRBJ1-1; D unresolved. Trimming took off 3 bases at V and 4 bases at J, with 6 bases between the two ends. Per germline, CDR1 SNHLY and CDR2 FYNNEI. The CDR3 consists of 12 residues. The DNA for the CDR3 is TGTGCCAGCAGTGAGGAGAGCACTGAAGCTTTCTTT. Its translation is CASSEESTEAFF.

V gene TRBV7-8 combines with J gene TRBJ1-5; 8 bases fit TRBD1. There are 18 residues in the CDR3. Trimming took 5 bases from V and 6 from J; bases not matched to a gene: 18. Per the germline V gene, CDR1 is SGHVS and CDR2 is FQNEAQ. In DNA, the CDR3 is TGTGCCAGCAGCCCCGGACCGAGGACAGGGTTTTCCGGTCAGCCCCAGCATTTT. Its translation: CASSPGPRTGFSGQPQHF.

The rearrangement joins TRBV4-1 to TRBJ2-1; D ambiguous. V lost 0 bases and J lost 4, with 4 bases in between. Germline values: CDR1 MGHRA, CDR2 YSYEKL. The CDR3 has 13 amino acids. As DNA, the CDR3 is TGCGCCAGCAGCCAAGATATATACAATGAGCAGTTCTTC. Translated: CASSQDIYNEQFF.

This clone appeared once. This chain uses TRBV11-3 with TRBJ2-1, with 8 bases identical to TRBD1. The CDR3 is 14 residues long. Losses at the gene ends were 6 bases for V and 1 base for J; bases not matched to a gene: 2. In germline, CDR1 is SGHNT, CDR2 YENEEA. The CDR3 DNA reads as TGTGCCAGCAGTCGACAGGGGTCCTACAATGAGCAGTTCTTC. This translates into CASSRQGSYNEQFF.

The CDR3 DNA sequence: TGTGCCAGCAGCGTCCTGGCAGGGGATAATGAAAAACTGTTTTTT. This encodes CASSVLAGDNEKLFF. J is TRBJ1-4 and V is TRBV3-1 (or the pseudogene TRBV3-2); D is perhaps TRBD1 (6 bases). Germline loops: CDR1 LGHDT, CDR2 YNNKEL (reference sequence). V was shortened by 5 bases and J by 4 bases, with 14 bases between the two germline ends. The CDR3 length is 15 residues.

CDR3 nucleotide sequence: TGTGCCAGCAGCTTGTACGGGACAAGTCTTCCCCGCCAGCAGTACTTC. This gives the protein CASSLYGTSLPRQQYF. This chain joins TRBV7-9 and TRBJ2-7; possible D gene TRBD1, 6 bases. Deletions cut 3 bases from V and 8 bases from J, with 23 bases between. This CDR3 is built from 16 residues. Germline CDR1 reads SEHNR; CDR2 reads FQNEAQ (reference sequence). Full variable domain (outside the CDR3, taken from reference TRBV7-9 and TRBJ2-7): DTGVSQNPRHKITKRGQNVTFRCDPISEHNRLYWYRQTLGQGPEFLTYFQNEAQLEKSRLLSDRFSAERPKGSFSTLEIQRTEQGDSAMYLCASSLYGTSLPRQQYFGPGTRLTVT.

The J gene is TRBJ2-7, the V gene TRBV29-1, with 9 bases aligning to TRBD1. Germline V CDR1 and CDR2: SQVTM, ANQGSEA. V trimming: 5 bases; J trimming: 6 bases; junction bases outside the gene matches: 8. The length of the CDR3 is 13 residues. CDR3: CSVLGQGNIEQYF. In DNA, the CDR3 is TGCAGCGTTTTGGGACAGGGTAATATCGAGCAGTACTTC.

The chain is built from TRBV12-3 or TRBV12-4 and TRBJ1-2, with unresolved D. The CDR3 is 13 amino acids. V was clipped by 6 bases and J by 6 bases, with 14 bases between them. The CDR3 DNA reads as TGTGCCAGCAGACCCCCTCCGAGCAATGGCTACACCTTC. This sequence encodes CASRPPPSNGYTF.

In this sample, this clone turned up once. The J gene is TRBJ2-3, the V gene TRBV4-1; 11 bases are shared with TRBD2. CDR1 is MGHRA, CDR2 YSYEKL, per germline. The CDR3 is 15 amino acids. The ends lost 10 bases at V and 2 bases at J; junction bases unmatched: 8. This CDR3 reads CATQLAGGPTDTQYF. Here the CDR3 DNA reads TGCGCCACTCAGCTAGCGGGGGGCCCCACAGATACGCAGTATTTT.

This chain connects TRBV7-9 to TRBJ1-2, with 9 nucleotides matching TRBD1. Trimming at V came to 2 bases and at J to 2 bases, leaving 6 bases not matched to a gene. The CDR3 has 16 amino acids. The germline V gene has CDR1 SEHNR and CDR2 FQNEAQ (reference sequence). DNA for the CDR3: TGTGCCAGCAGCTTATCAGCCGGGACAGGGAACTATGGCTACACCTTC. Translation: CASSLSAGTGNYGYTF.

The chain links TRBV30 to TRBJ1-6; 8 nucleotides align to TRBD1. Looked up from germline, CDR1 is GTSNPN and CDR2 is SVGIG (reference sequence). J gave up 3 bases and V 1 base, and 2 bases lay outside the gene matches. The CDR3 has 15 amino acids. This CDR3 reads CAWSAGQGYNSPLHF. CDR3 in DNA: TGTGCCTGGAGTGCCGGACAGGGCTATAATTCACCCCTCCACTTT.

The CDR3 coding sequence is TGTGCCAGCAGTAGTAATTCACCCCTCCACTTT. This encodes CASSSNSPLHF. This sequence joins TRBV6-5 and TRBJ1-6; the D is unclear. The germline V and J ends were trimmed by 5 bases and 6 bases, with 2 bases remaining between them. Germline CDR1 reads MNHEY; CDR2 reads SVGAGI. This CDR3 is built from 11 residues.

This rearrangement joins TRBV7-2 to TRBJ2-7; TRBD1 aligns across 7 bases. Per the germline V gene, CDR1 is SGHTA and CDR2 is FQGNSA. The CDR3 extends over 17 amino acids. V was pared by 1 base and J by 3 bases, with 12 bases of the junction left unmatched. The CDR3 protein is CASSLVGGALRHYEQYF. Here the CDR3 DNA reads TGTGCCAGCAGCTTAGTAGGGGGCGCTCTTCGCCACTACGAGCAGTACTTC.

The sample holds a few counts of this clone. The chain is built from TRBV7-9 and TRBJ2-1; D is tentatively TRBD1 or TRBD2 (5 bases each). The V and J ends lost 2 bases and 5 bases respectively, with 13 bases between them. This CDR3 has 15 residues. Germline V gene data show CDR1 as SEHNR and CDR2 as FQNEAQ (reference sequence). Here the CDR3 reads CASSLRQGVNNEQFF. The CDR3 coding sequence is TGTGCCAGCAGCTTAAGGCAGGGAGTCAACAATGAGCAGTTCTTC.

The V and J genes are TRBV18 and TRBJ1-2; D ambiguous. Germline V gene data show CDR1 as KGHSH and CDR2 as LQKENI. This CDR3 spans 14 amino acids. The ends were cut back, 3 bases at V and 6 bases at J, with 14 bases in the middle. CDR3 region: CASSPPSLRDGYTF. CDR3 bases: TGTGCCAGCTCACCTCCCTCGCTTCGGGATGGCTACACCTTC.

The chain uses TRBV18 and TRBJ2-5, with 7 nucleotides matching TRBD1. CDR1 and CDR2 (germline): KGHSH, LQKENI. V lost 4 bases to trimming and J lost 5 bases; unmatched junction nucleotides: 7. The CDR3 extends over 14 amino acids. The CDR3 DNA follows: TGTGCCAGCTCACTAGAGAGGGGGCCGGAGACCCAGTACTTC. Translation gives CASSLERGPETQYF.

The CDR3, as DNA: TGTGCCATCAGTGATCTCGGGGGCAGGGGCACAGATACGCAGTATTTT. It codes for CAISDLGGRGTDTQYF. The chain couples TRBV10-3 to TRBJ2-3; D tentatively fits TRBD1 or TRBD2 (6 bases each). The CDR3 is 16 residues long. CDR1 ENHRY and CDR2 SYGVKD come from the germline V gene. Trimming left V 3 bases short and J 1 base short, with 14 bases between.

V gene TRBV18 combines with J gene TRBJ2-7; 10 positions agree with TRBD1. This CDR3 is built from 15 residues. Trimming removed 4 bases from V and 3 bases from J; junction bases left unmatched: 6. CDR1 and CDR2 (germline): KGHSH, LQKENI. The CDR3 spells CASSRATGGHYEQYF. The CDR3 DNA reads as TGTGCCAGCTCACGGGCGACAGGGGGCCACTACGAGCAGTACTTC.

V usage is TRBV6-6 and J usage is TRBJ1-2, with a weak D call TRBD1 (6 bases). Trimming stripped 6 bases from V and 8 bases from J, with 19 bases between. Germline V lookup: CDR1 MNHNY, CDR2 SVGAGI (reference sequence). The CDR3 totals 14 residues. CDR3 in DNA: TGTGCCAGCAGGAACCCGGACAGCGGAAACGGCTACACCTTC. Protein product: CASRNPDSGNGYTF.

This sequence joins TRBV4-2 and TRBJ2-1, with 10 bases identical to TRBD2. Trimming at V came to 1 base and at J to 12 bases, leaving 9 bases not matched to a gene. The length of the CDR3 is 15 residues. Germline CDR1 is LGHNA and CDR2 is YNFKEQ. The CDR3 protein is CASSQGLAGVNRQFF. The CDR3 DNA sequence: TGTGCCAGCAGCCAAGGTCTAGCGGGGGTTAATAGGCAGTTCTTC.

The genes are TRBV4-2 and TRBJ2-1, with 7 nucleotides matching TRBD1. Germline V gene lookup returns CDR1 LGHNA and CDR2 YNFKEQ. This CDR3 region has 15 residues. After removal of 1 base from V and 0 bases from J, the junction contained 0 bases not matched to a gene. In nucleotides, the CDR3 is TGTGCCAGCAGCCAAGGACAGGGCTCCTACAATGAGCAGTTCTTC. Translated: CASSQGQGSYNEQFF.